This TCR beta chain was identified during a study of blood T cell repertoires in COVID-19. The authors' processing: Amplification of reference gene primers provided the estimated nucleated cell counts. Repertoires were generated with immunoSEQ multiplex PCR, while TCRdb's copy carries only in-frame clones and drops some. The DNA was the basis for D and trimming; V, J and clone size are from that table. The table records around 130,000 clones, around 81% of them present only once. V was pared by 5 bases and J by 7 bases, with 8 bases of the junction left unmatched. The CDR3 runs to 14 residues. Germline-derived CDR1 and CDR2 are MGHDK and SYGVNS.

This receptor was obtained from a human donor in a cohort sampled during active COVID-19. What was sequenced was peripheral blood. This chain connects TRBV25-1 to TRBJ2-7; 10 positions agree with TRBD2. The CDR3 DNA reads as TGTGCCAGCAGTTTAGCGGGGGGCCTTGAGGAGCAGTACTTC. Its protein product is CASSLAGGLEEQYF.